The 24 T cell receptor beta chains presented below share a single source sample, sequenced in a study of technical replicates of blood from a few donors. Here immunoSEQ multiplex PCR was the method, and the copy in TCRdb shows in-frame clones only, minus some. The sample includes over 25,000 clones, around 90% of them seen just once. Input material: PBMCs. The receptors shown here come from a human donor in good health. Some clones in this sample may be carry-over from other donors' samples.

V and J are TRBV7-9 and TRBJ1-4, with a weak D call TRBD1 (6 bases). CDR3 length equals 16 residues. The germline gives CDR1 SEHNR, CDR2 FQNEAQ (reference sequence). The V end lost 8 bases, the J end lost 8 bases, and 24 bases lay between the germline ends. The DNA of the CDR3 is TGTGCCAGCCACTCGTGGGGGCAGCGGGGTGAGGAAAAACTGTTTTTT. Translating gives CASHSWGQRGEEKLFF.

The CDR3 reads CASSPGLAGSTDTQYF. The CDR3 nucleotides are TGTGCCAGCAGCCCTGGACTAGCGGGGAGCACAGATACGCAGTATTTT. The chain carries TRBV9 and TRBJ2-3, with TRBD2 matching over 12 bases. After removal of 4 bases from V and 0 bases from J, the junction contained 3 bases not matched to a gene. In germline, CDR1 is SGDLS, CDR2 YYNGEE. This CDR3 contains 16 residues.

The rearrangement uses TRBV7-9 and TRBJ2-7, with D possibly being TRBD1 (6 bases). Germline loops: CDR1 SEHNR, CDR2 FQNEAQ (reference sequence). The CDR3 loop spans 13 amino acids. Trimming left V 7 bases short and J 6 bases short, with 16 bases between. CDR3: CASTPRGSAEQYF. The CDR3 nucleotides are TGTGCCAGCACCCCGAGGGGGTCGGCCGAGCAGTACTTC. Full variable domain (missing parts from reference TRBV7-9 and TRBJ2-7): DTGVSQNPRHKITKRGQNVTFRCDPISEHNRLYWYRQTLGQGPEFLTYFQNEAQLEKSRLLSDRFSAERPKGSFSTLEIQRTEQGDSAMYLCASTPRGSAEQYFGPGTRLTVT.

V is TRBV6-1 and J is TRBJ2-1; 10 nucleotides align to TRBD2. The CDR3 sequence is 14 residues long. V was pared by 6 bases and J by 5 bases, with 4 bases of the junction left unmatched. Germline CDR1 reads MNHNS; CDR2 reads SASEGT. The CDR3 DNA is TGTGCCAGCAGCCTAGCGGGGGCTAACAATGAGCAGTTCTTC. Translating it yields CASSLAGANNEQFF.

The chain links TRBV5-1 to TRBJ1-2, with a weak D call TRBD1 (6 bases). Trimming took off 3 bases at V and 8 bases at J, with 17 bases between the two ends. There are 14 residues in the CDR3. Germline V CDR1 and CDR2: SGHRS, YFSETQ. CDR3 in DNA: TGCGCCAGCAGCTACGGACAGACCCCGAGGGGCTACACCTTC. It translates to CASSYGQTPRGYTF.

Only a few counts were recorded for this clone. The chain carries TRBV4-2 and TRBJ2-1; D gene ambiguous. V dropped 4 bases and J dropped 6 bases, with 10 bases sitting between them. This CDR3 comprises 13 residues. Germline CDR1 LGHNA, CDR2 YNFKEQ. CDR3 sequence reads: CASSLGPLNEQFF. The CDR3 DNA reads TGTGCCAGCAGCCTTGGCCCTCTCAATGAGCAGTTCTTC.

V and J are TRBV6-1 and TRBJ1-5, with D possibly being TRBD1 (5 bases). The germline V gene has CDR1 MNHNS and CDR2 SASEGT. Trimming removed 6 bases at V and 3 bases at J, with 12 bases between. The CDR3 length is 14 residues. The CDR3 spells CASRAGTTNQPQHF. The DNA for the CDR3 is TGTGCCAGCAGGGCCGGGACTACCAATCAGCCCCAGCATTTT.

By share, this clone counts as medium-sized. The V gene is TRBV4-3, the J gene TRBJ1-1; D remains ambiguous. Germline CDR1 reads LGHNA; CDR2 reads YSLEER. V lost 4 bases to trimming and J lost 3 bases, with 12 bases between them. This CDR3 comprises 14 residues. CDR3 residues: CASSRNRPYTEAFF. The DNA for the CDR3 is TGCGCCAGCAGCCGAAACAGACCCTACACTGAAGCTTTCTTT.

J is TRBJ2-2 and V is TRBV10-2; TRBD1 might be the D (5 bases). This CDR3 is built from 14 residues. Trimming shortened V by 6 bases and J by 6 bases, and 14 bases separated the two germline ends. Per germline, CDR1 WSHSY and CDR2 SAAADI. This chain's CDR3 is CASRGLGYPGELFF. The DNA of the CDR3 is TGCGCCAGCAGGGGGCTAGGGTATCCCGGGGAGCTGTTTTTT.

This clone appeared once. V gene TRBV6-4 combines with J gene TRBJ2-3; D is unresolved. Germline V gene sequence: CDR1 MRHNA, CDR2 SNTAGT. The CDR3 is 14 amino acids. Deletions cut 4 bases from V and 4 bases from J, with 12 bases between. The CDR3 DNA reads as TGTGCCAGCAGTGTGTCCTCAGTATCAGATACGCAGTATTTT. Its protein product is CASSVSSVSDTQYF.

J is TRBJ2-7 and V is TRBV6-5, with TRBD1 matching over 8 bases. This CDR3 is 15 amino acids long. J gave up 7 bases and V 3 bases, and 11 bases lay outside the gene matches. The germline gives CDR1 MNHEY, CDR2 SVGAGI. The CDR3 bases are TGTGCCAGCAGTTATTCCCCGACAGGGGTGTGGGAGCAGTACTTC. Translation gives CASSYSPTGVWEQYF.

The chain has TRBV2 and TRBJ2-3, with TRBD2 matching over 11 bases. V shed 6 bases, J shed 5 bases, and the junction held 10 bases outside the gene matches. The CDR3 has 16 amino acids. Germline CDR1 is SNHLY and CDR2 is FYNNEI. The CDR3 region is CASRRLSGGAGDTQYF. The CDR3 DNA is TGTGCCAGCAGACGACTTAGCGGGGGGGCCGGAGATACGCAGTATTTT.

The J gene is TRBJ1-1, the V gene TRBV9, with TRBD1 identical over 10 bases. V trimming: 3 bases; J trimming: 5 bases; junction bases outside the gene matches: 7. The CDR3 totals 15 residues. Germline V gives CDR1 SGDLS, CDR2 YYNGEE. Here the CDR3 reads CASSAGGQGRTEAFF. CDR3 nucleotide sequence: TGTGCCAGCAGCGCCGGGGGACAGGGGAGGACTGAAGCTTTCTTT. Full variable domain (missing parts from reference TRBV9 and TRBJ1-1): DSGVTQTPKHLITATGQRVTLRCSPRSGDLSVYWYQQSLDQGLQFLIQYYNGEERAKGNILERFSAQQFPDLHSELNLSSLELGDSALYFCASSAGGQGRTEAFFGQGTRLTVV.

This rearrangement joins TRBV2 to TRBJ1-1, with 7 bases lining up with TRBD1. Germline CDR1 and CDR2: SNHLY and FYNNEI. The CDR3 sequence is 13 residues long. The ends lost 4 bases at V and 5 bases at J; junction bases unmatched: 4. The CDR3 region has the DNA TGTGCCAGCAGTGGACAGGGTCGGACTGAAGCTTTCTTT. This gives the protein CASSGQGRTEAFF.

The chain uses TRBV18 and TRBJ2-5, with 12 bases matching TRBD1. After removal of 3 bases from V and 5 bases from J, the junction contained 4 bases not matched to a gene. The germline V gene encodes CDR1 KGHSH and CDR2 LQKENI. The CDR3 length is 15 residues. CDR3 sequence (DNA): TGTGCCAGCTCACCGGGACAGGGGGCTCGGGAGACCCAGTACTTC. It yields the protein CASSPGQGARETQYF.

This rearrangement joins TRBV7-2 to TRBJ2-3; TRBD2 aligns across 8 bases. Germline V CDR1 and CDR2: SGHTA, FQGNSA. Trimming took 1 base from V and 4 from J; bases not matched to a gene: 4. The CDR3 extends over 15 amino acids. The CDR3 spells CASSLVSGVADTQYF. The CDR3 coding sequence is TGTGCCAGCAGCTTAGTTAGCGGGGTGGCAGATACGCAGTATTTT.

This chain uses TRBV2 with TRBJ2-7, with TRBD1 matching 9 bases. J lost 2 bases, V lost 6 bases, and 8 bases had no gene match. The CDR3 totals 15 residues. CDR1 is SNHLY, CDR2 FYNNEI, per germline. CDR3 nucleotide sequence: TGTGCCAGCAGACCCTTAGGGACAGGGACCTACGAGCAGTACTTC. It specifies CASRPLGTGTYEQYF.

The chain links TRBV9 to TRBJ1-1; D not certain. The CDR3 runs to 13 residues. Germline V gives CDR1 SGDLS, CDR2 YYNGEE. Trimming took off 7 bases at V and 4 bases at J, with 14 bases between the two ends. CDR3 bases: TGTGCCAGCTCTCGGGCCGCGGGCACTGAAGCTTTCTTT. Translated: CASSRAAGTEAFF.

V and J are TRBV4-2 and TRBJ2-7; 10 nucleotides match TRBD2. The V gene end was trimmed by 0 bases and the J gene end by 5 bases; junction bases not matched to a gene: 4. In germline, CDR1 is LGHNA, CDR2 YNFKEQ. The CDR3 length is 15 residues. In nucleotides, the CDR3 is TGTGCCAGCAGCCAAGAGTGGCTAGCGGGAGACGAGCAGTACTTC. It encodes CASSQEWLAGDEQYF.

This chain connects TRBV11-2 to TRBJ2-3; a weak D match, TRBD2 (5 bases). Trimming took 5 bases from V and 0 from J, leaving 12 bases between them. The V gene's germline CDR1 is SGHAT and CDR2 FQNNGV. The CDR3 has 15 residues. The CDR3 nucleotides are TGTGCCAGCAGCACCGGGGTCCTTAGCACAGATACGCAGTATTTT. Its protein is CASSTGVLSTDTQYF.

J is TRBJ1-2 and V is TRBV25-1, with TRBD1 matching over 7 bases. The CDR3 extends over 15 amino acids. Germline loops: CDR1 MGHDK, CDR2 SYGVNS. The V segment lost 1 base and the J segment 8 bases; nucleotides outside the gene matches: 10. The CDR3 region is CASSESVGGVGGYTF. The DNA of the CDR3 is TGTGCCAGCAGTGAATCGGTAGGGGGCGTAGGCGGCTACACCTTC.

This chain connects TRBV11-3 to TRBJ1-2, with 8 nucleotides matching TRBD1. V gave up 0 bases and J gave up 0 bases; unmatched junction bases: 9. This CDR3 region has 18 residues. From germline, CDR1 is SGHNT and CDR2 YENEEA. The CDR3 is CASSLDRDRRKANYGYTF. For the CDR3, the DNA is TGTGCCAGCAGCTTAGATAGGGACAGGCGAAAAGCTAACTATGGCTACACCTTC.

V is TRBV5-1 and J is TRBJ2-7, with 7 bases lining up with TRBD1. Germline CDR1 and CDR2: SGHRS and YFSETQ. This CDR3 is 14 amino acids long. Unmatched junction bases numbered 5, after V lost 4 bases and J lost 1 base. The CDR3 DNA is TGCGCCAGCAGCCCGGGACAGCCATCCTACGAGCAGTACTTC. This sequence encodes CASSPGQPSYEQYF.

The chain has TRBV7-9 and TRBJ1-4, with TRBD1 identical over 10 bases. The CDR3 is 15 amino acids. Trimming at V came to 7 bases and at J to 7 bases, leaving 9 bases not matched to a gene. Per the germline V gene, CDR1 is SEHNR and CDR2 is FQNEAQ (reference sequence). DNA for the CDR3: TGTGCCAGCACCCTTGCCGGGACAGGGGCTGAAAAACTGTTTTTT. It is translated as CASTLAGTGAEKLFF.